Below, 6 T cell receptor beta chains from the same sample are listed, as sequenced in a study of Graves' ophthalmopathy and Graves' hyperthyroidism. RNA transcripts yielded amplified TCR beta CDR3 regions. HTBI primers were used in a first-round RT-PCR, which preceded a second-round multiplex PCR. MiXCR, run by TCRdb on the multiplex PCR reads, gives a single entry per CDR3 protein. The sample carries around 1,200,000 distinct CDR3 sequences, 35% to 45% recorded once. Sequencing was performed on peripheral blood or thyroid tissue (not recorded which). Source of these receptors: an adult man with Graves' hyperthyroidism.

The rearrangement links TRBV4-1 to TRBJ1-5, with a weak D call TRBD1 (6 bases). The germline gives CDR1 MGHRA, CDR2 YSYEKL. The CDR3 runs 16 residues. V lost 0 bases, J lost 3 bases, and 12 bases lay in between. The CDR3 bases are TGCGCCAGCAGCCAAGAACAGGGCGGGGTCAATCAGCCCCAGCATTTT. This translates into CASSQEQGGVNQPQHF.

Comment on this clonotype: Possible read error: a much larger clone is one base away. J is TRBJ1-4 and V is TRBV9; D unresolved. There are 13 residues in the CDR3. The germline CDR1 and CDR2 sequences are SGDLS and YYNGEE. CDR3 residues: CASSGGRAEKLLF. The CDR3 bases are TGTGCCAGCAGCGGCGGCAGAGCTGAAAAACTGCTTTTT.

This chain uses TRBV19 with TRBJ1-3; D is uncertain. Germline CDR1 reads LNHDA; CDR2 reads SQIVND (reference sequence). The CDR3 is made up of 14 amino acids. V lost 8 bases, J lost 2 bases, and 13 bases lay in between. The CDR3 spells CASGNSGPGNTIYF. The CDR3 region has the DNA TGTGCCAGTGGCAACTCCGGCCCTGGAAACACCATATATTTT.

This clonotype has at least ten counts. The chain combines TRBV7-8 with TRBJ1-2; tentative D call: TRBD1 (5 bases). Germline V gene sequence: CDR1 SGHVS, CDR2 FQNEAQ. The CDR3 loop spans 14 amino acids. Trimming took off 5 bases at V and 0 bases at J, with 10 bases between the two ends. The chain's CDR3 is CASSQRTSNYGYTF. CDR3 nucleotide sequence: TGTGCCAGCAGCCAAAGGACATCTAACTATGGCTACACCTTC.

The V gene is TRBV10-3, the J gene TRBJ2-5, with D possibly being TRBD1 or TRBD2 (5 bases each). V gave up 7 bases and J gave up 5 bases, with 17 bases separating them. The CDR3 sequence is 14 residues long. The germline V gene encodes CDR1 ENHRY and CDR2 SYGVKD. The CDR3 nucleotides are TGTGCCATCACCGAGGACACGGGGTTCGAGACCCAGTACTTC. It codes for CAITEDTGFETQYF.

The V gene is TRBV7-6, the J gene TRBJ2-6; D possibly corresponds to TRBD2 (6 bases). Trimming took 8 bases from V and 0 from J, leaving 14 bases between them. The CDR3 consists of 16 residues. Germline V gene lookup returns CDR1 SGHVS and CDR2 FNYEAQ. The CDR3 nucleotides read TGTGCCAGCGGTCTGTCCGGGGGCTCTGGGGCCAACGTCCTGACTTTC. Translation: CASGLSGGSGANVLTF.